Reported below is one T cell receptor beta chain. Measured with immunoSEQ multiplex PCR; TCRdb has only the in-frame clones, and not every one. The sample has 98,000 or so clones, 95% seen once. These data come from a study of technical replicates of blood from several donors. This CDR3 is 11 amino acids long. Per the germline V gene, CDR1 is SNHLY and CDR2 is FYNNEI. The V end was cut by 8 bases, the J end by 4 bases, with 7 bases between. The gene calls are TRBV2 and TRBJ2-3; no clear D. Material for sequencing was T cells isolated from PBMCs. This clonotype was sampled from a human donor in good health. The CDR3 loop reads CASAVADTQYF. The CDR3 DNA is TGTGCCAGCGCAGTGGCAGATACGCAGTATTTT.